Following are 30 T cell receptor beta chains from one sample sequenced in a study of blood T cell repertoires in COVID-19. The method was immunoSEQ multiplex PCR; TCRdb's version includes in-frame clones alone and lacks a portion of them. The table shows roughly 120,000 clones, with about 79% occurring only once. The sequencing sample was made of peripheral blood. The receptors originated from a woman older than 75 with active or convalescent COVID-19.

The chain uses TRBV3-1 (or the pseudogene TRBV3-2) and TRBJ2-1; TRBD2 might be the D (6 bases). Germline V lookup: CDR1 LGHDT, CDR2 YNNKEL (reference sequence). The CDR3 covers 14 residues. The germline V and J ends were trimmed by 3 bases and 9 bases, with 15 bases remaining between them. The CDR3 is CASSQSLARGEQFF. CDR3 coding DNA: TGTGCCAGCAGCCAGAGTCTAGCGAGGGGTGAGCAGTTCTTC.

V and J are TRBV12-3 or TRBV12-4 and TRBJ2-5, with D perhaps TRBD2 (5 bases). V was clipped by 7 bases and J by 4 bases, with 10 bases between them. The CDR3 extends over 12 amino acids. The CDR3: CASTSGVETQYF. In DNA, the CDR3 is TGTGCCAGCACATCCGGGGTAGAGACCCAGTACTTC.

This clone has a handful of counts. The chain recombines TRBV11-3 with TRBJ2-1; D remains unclear. The CDR3 contains 12 residues. Germline values: CDR1 SGHNT, CDR2 YENEEA. V dropped 5 bases and J dropped 6 bases, with 8 bases sitting between them. Here the CDR3 reads CASSLAPNEQFF. CDR3 bases: TGTGCCAGCAGCCTGGCCCCCAATGAGCAGTTCTTC.

The V gene is TRBV5-5, the J gene TRBJ2-1, with D perhaps matching TRBD1 (6 bases). The V gene lost 4 bases and the J gene lost 0 bases, with 11 bases spanning the gap. Germline-derived CDR1 and CDR2 are SGHKS and YYEKEE (reference sequence). The CDR3 loop spans 15 amino acids. CDR3 DNA: TGTGCCAGCAGCAAAACAGGGACCTCCTACAATGAGCAGTTCTTC. This codes for CASSKTGTSYNEQFF.

V is TRBV18 and J is TRBJ1-1, with 7 bases identical to TRBD1. The CDR3 contains 15 residues. CDR1 KGHSH and CDR2 LQKENI come from the germline V gene. Trimming removed 4 bases from V and 1 base from J; junction bases left unmatched: 6. The CDR3 loop reads CASSRRTGTNTEAFF. The CDR3 nucleotides read TGTGCCAGCTCACGACGGACAGGAACGAACACTGAAGCTTTCTTT.

The genes are TRBV3-1 (or the pseudogene TRBV3-2) and TRBJ1-2, with D maybe TRBD1 (5 bases). The CDR3 is 14 amino acids. Deletions cut 2 bases from V and 6 bases from J, with 13 bases between. Germline CDR1 and CDR2: LGHDT and YNNKEL (reference sequence). CDR3 loop: CASSQKDTRNGYTF. In DNA form, the CDR3 reads TGTGCCAGCAGCCAAAAGGACACCCGGAATGGCTACACCTTC.

The CDR3 loop reads CASGLAGLETQYF. The CDR3 nucleotides read TGTGCCAGCGGACTAGCGGGACTTGAGACCCAGTACTTC. V is TRBV19 and J is TRBJ2-5; the match to TRBD2 covers 12 bases. CDR1 and CDR2 (germline): LNHDA, SQIVND (reference sequence). The CDR3 consists of 13 residues. Trimming at V came to 9 bases and at J to 5 bases, leaving 4 bases not matched to a gene.

The chain carries TRBV24-1 and TRBJ2-2; D gene uncertain. Germline values: CDR1 KGHDR, CDR2 SFDVKD. Trimming cost V 3 bases and J 0 bases, with 7 bases left between them. CDR3 length: 15 residues. CDR3 DNA sequence: TGTGCCACCAGTGATGCGACATCGAACACCGGGGAGCTGTTTTTT. It codes for CATSDATSNTGELFF.

The rearrangement links TRBV9 to TRBJ1-5, with TRBD1 as a possible D gene (5 bases). The V end lost 0 bases, the J end lost 6 bases, and 13 bases lay between the germline ends. There are 15 residues in the CDR3. CDR1 and CDR2 (germline): SGDLS, YYNGEE. The CDR3 nucleotides are TGTGCCAGCAGCGTAGGCGGGGTAAGGGGTCAGCCCCAGCATTTT. It encodes CASSVGGVRGQPQHF.

The V gene is TRBV28, the J gene TRBJ1-6; D is undetermined. Germline V lookup: CDR1 MDHEN, CDR2 SYDVKM. The V end was cut by 6 bases, the J end by 4 bases, with 10 bases between. The CDR3 is 14 residues long. The CDR3 protein is CASRGTTYNSPLHF. DNA of the CDR3: TGTGCCAGCAGAGGAACTACATATAATTCACCCCTCCACTTT.

The rearrangement uses TRBV19 and TRBJ1-2, with 8 positions matching TRBD1. The CDR3 sequence is 14 residues long. CDR1 is LNHDA, CDR2 SQIVND, per germline (reference sequence). V lost 6 bases, J lost 3 bases, and 6 bases stayed unmatched. The CDR3 sequence is CASREDRADYGYTF. In DNA, the CDR3 is TGTGCCAGTAGGGAGGACAGGGCGGACTATGGCTACACCTTC.

This clone was counted a few times. The rearrangement joins TRBV5-3 to TRBJ1-5; D remains unclear. TRBV5-3 is known as an ORF, though its function is uncertain. This CDR3 is built from 14 residues. V lost 7 bases, J lost 2 bases, and 13 bases lay in between. As DNA, the CDR3 is TGTGCCAGAGGACTTATCACGGGCAATCAGCCCCAGCATTTT. Encoded protein: CARGLITGNQPQHF.

The gene calls are TRBV29-1 and TRBJ1-6; 12 nucleotides align to TRBD1. Germline values: CDR1 SQVTM, CDR2 ANQGSEA. The junction had 1 base not matched to a gene; V was cut back by 6 bases and J by 7 bases. The CDR3 is 13 residues long. The CDR3 reads CSVGTGGNSPLHF. CDR3 DNA sequence: TGCAGCGTGGGGACAGGGGGCAATTCACCCCTCCACTTT.

The rearrangement links TRBV7-9 to TRBJ2-1; TRBD2 aligns across 12 bases. The CDR3 runs to 15 residues. Germline V gene lookup returns CDR1 SEHNR and CDR2 FQNEAQ (reference sequence). The ends lost 5 bases at V and 7 bases at J; junction bases unmatched: 6. CDR3 loop: CASSRLAGVWNEQFF. For the CDR3, the DNA is TGTGCCAGCAGCAGACTAGCGGGAGTATGGAATGAGCAGTTCTTC.

The CDR3 DNA sequence: TGTGCCAGCAGTCAGCGGGCTAGCGCGAACACCGGGGAGCTGTTTTTT. Translated, it gives CASSQRASANTGELFF. The rearrangement uses TRBV6-4 and TRBJ2-2, with D perhaps matching TRBD2 (6 bases). V was clipped by 5 bases and J by 0 bases, with 13 bases between them. Germline V gives CDR1 MRHNA, CDR2 SNTAGT. The CDR3 contains 16 residues.

V usage is TRBV4-1 and J usage is TRBJ1-5; tentative D call: TRBD1 (6 bases). V was cut by 1 base and J by 0 bases, with 13 bases left in between. In germline, CDR1 is MGHRA, CDR2 YSYEKL. There are 17 residues in the CDR3. The CDR3 loop is CASSQGGTPHSNQPQHF. CDR3 sequence (DNA): TGCGCCAGCAGCCAAGGGGGGACACCACATAGCAATCAGCCCCAGCATTTT.

The DNA of the CDR3 is TGTGCCACCAGTGACCCAACTAGCGGAGGCTACGAGCAGTACTTC. It is translated as CATSDPTSGGYEQYF. V is TRBV24-1 and J is TRBJ2-7; 8 bases fit TRBD2. Germline V gene data show CDR1 as KGHDR and CDR2 as SFDVKD. The CDR3 consists of 15 residues. V dropped 4 bases and J dropped 3; count of bases not matched to a gene: 7.

The chain joins TRBV10-3 to TRBJ1-1; D is unclear. Germline V gives CDR1 ENHRY, CDR2 SYGVKD. CDR3 length: 13 residues. The V end was cut by 7 bases, the J end by 1 base, with 10 bases between. Here the CDR3 DNA reads TGTGCCATCAAACAGATAGGGAACACTGAAGCTTTCTTT. It codes for CAIKQIGNTEAFF.

V is TRBV5-8 and J is TRBJ2-2; a possible D gene is TRBD2 (6 bases). CDR1 and CDR2 (germline): SGHTS, YDEGEE. The CDR3 has 15 amino acids. V shed 10 bases and J shed 1 base, with 17 bases lying between them. The CDR3 DNA reads as TGTGCCGGAACCTCTGGGGGGTTGAACACCGGGGAGCTGTTTTTT. Its protein is CAGTSGGLNTGELFF.

This chain joins TRBV27 and TRBJ2-1; TRBD2 matches 12 bases. The CDR3 extends over 17 amino acids. V dropped 2 bases and J dropped 1; count of bases not matched to a gene: 3. From germline, CDR1 is MNHEY and CDR2 SMNVEV (reference sequence). In nucleotides, the CDR3 is TGTGCCAGCAGTTTACGACTAGCGGGGGCTTCCTACAATGAGCAGTTCTTC. Protein: CASSLRLAGASYNEQFF.

The CDR3 spells CASSGTGVPDTQYF. Written as DNA, the CDR3 is TGTGCCAGCAGCGGGACAGGGGTCCCAGATACGCAGTATTTT. The chain joins TRBV25-1 to TRBJ2-3, with 10 bases identical to TRBD1. V lost 6 bases to trimming and J lost 4 bases; unmatched junction nucleotides: 4. CDR1 is MGHDK, CDR2 SYGVNS, per germline. The CDR3 contains 14 residues.

The chain uses TRBV3-1 (or the pseudogene TRBV3-2) and TRBJ2-3; 14 bases fit TRBD2. The CDR3 extends over 16 amino acids. After removal of 0 bases from V and 8 bases from J, the junction contained 4 bases not matched to a gene. The V gene's germline CDR1 is LGHDT and CDR2 YNNKEL (reference sequence). CDR3 region: CASSQEGLAGVGTQYF. The DNA for the CDR3 is TGTGCCAGCAGCCAAGAGGGACTAGCGGGAGTGGGTACGCAGTATTTT.

The chain is built from TRBV29-1 and TRBJ2-3; 12 positions agree with TRBD2. CDR1 and CDR2 (germline): SQVTM, ANQGSEA. V lost 3 bases to trimming and J lost 4 bases; unmatched junction nucleotides: 5. The CDR3 consists of 15 residues. The CDR3 sequence: CSVERTSGVADTQYF. The DNA of the CDR3 is TGCAGCGTTGAGAGGACTAGCGGGGTGGCAGATACGCAGTATTTT.

This clone occurred a few times. The chain is built from TRBV10-3 and TRBJ2-3, with 7 nucleotides matching TRBD2. The CDR3 is 14 residues long. V dropped 7 bases and J dropped 2; count of bases not matched to a gene: 6. Germline V gene lookup returns CDR1 ENHRY and CDR2 SYGVKD. Here the CDR3 DNA reads TGTGCCATCATGGGGGGAGGGCCCACAGATACGCAGTATTTT. Protein: CAIMGGGPTDTQYF.

The chain recombines TRBV6-5 with TRBJ1-5; tentatively, D is TRBD1 (6 bases). Looked up from germline, CDR1 is MNHEY and CDR2 is SVGAGI. V lost 4 bases and J lost 7, with 11 bases in between. The CDR3 is made up of 13 amino acids. In nucleotides, the CDR3 is TGTGCCAGCAGTTTGGGGGCTACCCAGCCCCAGCATTTT. Protein sequence: CASSLGATQPQHF.

CDR3 region: CASSSFERATYEQYF. The CDR3 coding sequence is TGTGCCAGTAGTAGTTTTGAGCGGGCCACCTACGAGCAGTACTTC. The rearrangement uses TRBV19 and TRBJ2-7; maybe TRBD2 (6 bases). V was trimmed by 4 bases and J by 2 bases, leaving 15 bases between them. The germline V gene encodes CDR1 LNHDA and CDR2 SQIVND (reference sequence). The CDR3 totals 15 residues.

CDR3 nucleotide sequence: TGTGCCAGCAGCCAATGGGGGACAGGGTTCCCTGGAAACACCATATATTTT. Translating gives CASSQWGTGFPGNTIYF. J is TRBJ1-3 and V is TRBV3-1 (or the pseudogene TRBV3-2), with 9 bases matching TRBD1. The CDR3 has 17 amino acids. Germline-derived CDR1 and CDR2 are LGHDT and YNNKEL (reference sequence). V shed 2 bases and J 2 bases; nucleotides not matched to a gene: 7.

This chain joins TRBV5-4 and TRBJ1-4, with unresolved D. V lost 0 bases, J lost 7 bases, and 10 bases lay in between. This CDR3 spans 14 amino acids. Germline CDR1 reads SGHNT; CDR2 reads YYREEE (reference sequence). In DNA, the CDR3 is TGTGCCAGCAGCTTGGGGGCAATGGGTGAAAAACTGTTTTTT. It encodes CASSLGAMGEKLFF.

This clone was recorded only once. The CDR3, as DNA: TGTGCCAGCAGTCGCCCCGGGACAGGGGGCCGACAAGAGACCCAGTACTTC. Its protein is CASSRPGTGGRQETQYF. The rearrangement joins TRBV5-4 to TRBJ2-5, with 12 positions matching TRBD1. V trimming: 5 bases; J trimming: 2 bases; junction bases outside the gene matches: 10. The germline CDR1 and CDR2 sequences are SGHNT and YYREEE (reference sequence). The CDR3 covers 17 residues.

The J gene is TRBJ1-2, the V gene TRBV19, with TRBD1 matching 9 bases. The V segment lost 7 bases and the J segment 2 bases; nucleotides outside the gene matches: 5. Germline CDR1 LNHDA, CDR2 SQIVND (reference sequence). The CDR3 covers 14 residues. The CDR3, as DNA: TGTGCCAGTATGCCGGGGACAGGGAACTATGGCTACACCTTC. Translation: CASMPGTGNYGYTF.